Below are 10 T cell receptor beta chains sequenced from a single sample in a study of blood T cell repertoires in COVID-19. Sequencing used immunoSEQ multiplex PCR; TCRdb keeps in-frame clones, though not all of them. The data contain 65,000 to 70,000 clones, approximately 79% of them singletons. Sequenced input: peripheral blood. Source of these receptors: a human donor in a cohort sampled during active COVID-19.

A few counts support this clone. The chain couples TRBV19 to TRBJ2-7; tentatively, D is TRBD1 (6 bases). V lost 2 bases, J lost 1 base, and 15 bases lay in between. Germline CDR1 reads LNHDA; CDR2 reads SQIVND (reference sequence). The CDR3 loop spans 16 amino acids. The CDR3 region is CASSIRADSPSYEQYF. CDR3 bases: TGTGCCAGTAGTATACGGGCGGACAGTCCATCCTACGAGCAGTACTTC.

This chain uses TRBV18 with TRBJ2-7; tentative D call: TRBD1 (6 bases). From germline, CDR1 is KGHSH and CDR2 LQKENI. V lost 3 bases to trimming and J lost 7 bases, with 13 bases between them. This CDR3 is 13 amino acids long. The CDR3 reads CASSPGQTGEQYF. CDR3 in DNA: TGTGCCAGCTCACCCGGACAGACGGGAGAGCAGTACTTC. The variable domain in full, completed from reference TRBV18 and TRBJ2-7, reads NAGVMQNPRHLVRRRGQEARLRCSPMKGHSHVYWYRQLPEEGLKFMVYLQKENIIDESGMPKERFSAEFPKEGPSILRIQQVVRGDSAAYFCASSPGQTGEQYFGPGTRLTVT.

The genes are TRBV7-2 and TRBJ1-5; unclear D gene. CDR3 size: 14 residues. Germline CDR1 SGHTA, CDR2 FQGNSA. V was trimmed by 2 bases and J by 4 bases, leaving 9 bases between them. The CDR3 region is CASSLFFYNQPQHF. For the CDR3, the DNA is TGTGCCAGCAGCTTATTCTTTTATAATCAGCCCCAGCATTTT.

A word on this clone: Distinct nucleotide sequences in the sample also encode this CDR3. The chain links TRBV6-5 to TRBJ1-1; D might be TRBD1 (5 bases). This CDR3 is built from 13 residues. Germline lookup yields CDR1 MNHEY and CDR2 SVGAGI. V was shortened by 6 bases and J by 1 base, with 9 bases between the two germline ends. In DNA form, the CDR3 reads TGTGCCAGCAGCCGCACAGGGAACACTGAAGCTTTCTTT. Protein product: CASSRTGNTEAFF.

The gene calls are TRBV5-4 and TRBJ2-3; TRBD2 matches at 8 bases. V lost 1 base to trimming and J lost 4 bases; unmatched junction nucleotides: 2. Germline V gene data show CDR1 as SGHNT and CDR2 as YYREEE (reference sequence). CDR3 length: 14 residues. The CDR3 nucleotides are TGTGCCAGCAGCTTGCGGACTAGCCCAGATACGCAGTATTTT. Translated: CASSLRTSPDTQYF.

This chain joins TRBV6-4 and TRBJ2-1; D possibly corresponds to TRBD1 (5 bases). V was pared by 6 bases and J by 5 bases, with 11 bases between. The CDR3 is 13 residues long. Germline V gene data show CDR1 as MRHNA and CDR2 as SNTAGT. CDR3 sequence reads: CASSVQANNEQFF. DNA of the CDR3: TGTGCCAGCAGCGTACAGGCAAACAATGAGCAGTTCTTC.

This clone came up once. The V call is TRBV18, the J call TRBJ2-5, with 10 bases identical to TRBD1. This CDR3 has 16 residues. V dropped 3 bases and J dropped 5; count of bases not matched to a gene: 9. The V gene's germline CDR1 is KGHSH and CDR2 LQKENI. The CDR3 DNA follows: TGTGCCAGCTCACCCTTGACAGGGGGCAACATCGAGACCCAGTACTTC. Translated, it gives CASSPLTGGNIETQYF.

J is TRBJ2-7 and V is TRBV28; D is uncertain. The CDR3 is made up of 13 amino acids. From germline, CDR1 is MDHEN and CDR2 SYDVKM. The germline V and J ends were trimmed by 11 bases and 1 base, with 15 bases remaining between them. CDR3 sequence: CASQQPLSYEQYF. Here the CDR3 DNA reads TGTGCCTCACAGCAACCGCTATCCTACGAGCAGTACTTC.

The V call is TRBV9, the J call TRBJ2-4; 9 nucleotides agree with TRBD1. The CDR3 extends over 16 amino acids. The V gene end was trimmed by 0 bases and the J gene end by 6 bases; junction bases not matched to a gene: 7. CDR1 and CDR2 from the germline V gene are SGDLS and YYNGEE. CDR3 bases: TGTGCCAGCAGCGTAGGAACAGGGGGCTGGGGAAACATTCAGTACTTC. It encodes CASSVGTGGWGNIQYF.

CDR3 bases: TGTGCCAGCAGCTTTGGACTAGCGGGGGTGGACGAGCAGTACTTC. It yields the protein CASSFGLAGVDEQYF. The rearrangement links TRBV7-9 to TRBJ2-7, with 13 bases identical to TRBD2. CDR1 and CDR2 from the germline V gene are SEHNR and FQNEAQ (reference sequence). After removal of 3 bases from V and 5 bases from J, the junction contained 4 bases not matched to a gene. The CDR3 runs 15 residues.